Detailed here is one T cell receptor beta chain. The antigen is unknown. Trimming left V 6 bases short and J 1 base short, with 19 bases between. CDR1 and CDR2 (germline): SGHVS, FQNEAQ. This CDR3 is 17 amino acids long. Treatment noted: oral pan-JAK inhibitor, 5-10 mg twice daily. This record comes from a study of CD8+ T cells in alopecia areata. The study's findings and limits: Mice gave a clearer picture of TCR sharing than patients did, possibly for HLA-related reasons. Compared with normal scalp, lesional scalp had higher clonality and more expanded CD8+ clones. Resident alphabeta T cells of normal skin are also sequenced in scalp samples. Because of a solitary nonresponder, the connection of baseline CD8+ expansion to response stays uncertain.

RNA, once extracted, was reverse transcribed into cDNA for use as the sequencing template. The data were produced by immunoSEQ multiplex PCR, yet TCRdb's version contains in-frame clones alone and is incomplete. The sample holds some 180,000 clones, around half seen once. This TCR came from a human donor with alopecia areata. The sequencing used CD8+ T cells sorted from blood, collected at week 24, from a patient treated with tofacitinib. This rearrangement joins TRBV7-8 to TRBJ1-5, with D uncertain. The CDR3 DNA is TGTGCCAGCAGTCTAGGGCGTGTCACGTCAAGCAATCAGCCCCAGCATTTT. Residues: CASSLGRVTSSNQPQHF.